The 27 T cell receptor beta chains given below trace back to one sample, sequenced in a study of T cells in Graves' hyperthyroidism and ophthalmopathy. TCR beta CDR3 sequences were amplified from RNA transcripts. During a first-round RT-PCR of the TCR CDR3, the HTBI primer set was used. TCRdb processed the multiplex PCR reads anew with MiXCR; each CDR3 protein has one entry. The table records approximately 320,000 distinct CDR3 sequences, over 15% of them present only once. Sequenced material: blood. The receptor source for this set is a man aged 25-45 years with Graves' hyperthyroidism.

This clonotype was detected only a few times. The chain couples TRBV27 to TRBJ1-2, with 9 bases lining up with TRBD1. The CDR3 consists of 13 residues. CDR1 and CDR2 from the germline V gene are MNHEY and SMNVEV (reference sequence). With 7 bases clipped from V and 8 bases from J, the junction kept 8 bases outside the gene matches. The CDR3 protein is CASKYRDREGYTF. The CDR3 region has the DNA TGTGCCAGCAAATACCGGGACAGGGAAGGCTACACCTTC.

This clonotype has more than one count but fewer than ten. This chain links TRBV7-9 with TRBJ2-1, with D possibly TRBD2 on 5 matching bases. Germline V gives CDR1 SEHNR, CDR2 FQNEAQ (reference sequence). The CDR3 length is 13 residues. The V and J ends lost 2 bases and 8 bases respectively, with 10 bases between them. The CDR3 protein is CASSLSGSHEQFF. CDR3 coding DNA: TGTGCCAGCAGCTTATCGGGATCCCATGAGCAGTTCTTC.

This clonotype showed up just a few times. The V and J genes are TRBV5-1 and TRBJ2-4; 10 bases line up with TRBD2. Per the germline V gene, CDR1 is SGHRS and CDR2 is YFSETQ. The CDR3 is 16 residues long. V shed 0 bases and J 8 bases; nucleotides not matched to a gene: 8. CDR3 in DNA: TGCGCCAGCAGCTTGGAAGCTAGCGGGAGTGCTGACATTCAGTACTTC. This codes for CASSLEASGSADIQYF.

The table lists this clonotype with many counts. The chain recombines TRBV7-9 with TRBJ2-1; no firm D call. The CDR3 covers 15 residues. The V gene lost 2 bases and the J gene lost 8 bases, with 16 bases spanning the gap. Per the germline V gene, CDR1 is SEHNR and CDR2 is FQNEAQ (reference sequence). The CDR3 coding sequence is TGTGCCAGCAGCTTACTAGGAAGATCGGCTGATGAGCAGTTCTTC. It encodes CASSLLGRSADEQFF.

J is TRBJ2-2 and V is TRBV7-9; the D is unclear. V was trimmed by 2 bases and J by 2 bases, leaving 9 bases between them. Germline V gene data show CDR1 as SEHNR and CDR2 as FQNEAQ (reference sequence). The CDR3 has 15 residues. The DNA for the CDR3 is TGTGCCAGCAGCTTAACCGACTCAAACACCGGGGAGCTGTTTTTT. Residues: CASSLTDSNTGELFF.

This clonotype was seen a few times. The chain carries TRBV5-6 and TRBJ2-7; D tentatively reads TRBD1 or TRBD2 (6 bases each). Germline V CDR1 and CDR2: SGHDT, YYEEEE. V shed 6 bases and J shed 4 bases, with 17 bases lying between them. The CDR3 length is 14 residues. Written as DNA, the CDR3 is TGTGCCAGCATGAGGGGCAGGGGACTTTACGAGCAGTACTTC. The encoded protein is CASMRGRGLYEQYF. The variable domain in full, completed from reference TRBV5-6 and TRBJ2-7, reads DAGVTQSPTHLIKTRGQQVTLRCSPKSGHDTVSWYQQALGQGPQFIFQYYEEEERQRGNFPDRFSGHQFPNYSSELNVNALLLGDSALYLCASMRGRGLYEQYFGPGTRLTVT.

This clonotype has a count of ten or more. This chain connects TRBV29-1 to TRBJ2-5; TRBD1 might be the D (6 bases). Trimming took off 7 bases at V and 4 bases at J, with 10 bases between the two ends. The CDR3 contains 11 residues. Germline V gene sequence: CDR1 SQVTM, CDR2 ANQGSEA. DNA of the CDR3: TGCAGCGCCGGACAGTTAGAGACCCAGTACTTC. Amino acids: CSAGQLETQYF. Together with reference TRBV29-1 and TRBJ2-5, the CDR3 gives the full variable domain: SAVISQKPSRDICQRGTSLTIQCQVDSQVTMMFWYRQQPGQSLTLIATANQGSEATYESGFVIDKFPISRPNLTFSTLTVSNMSPEDSSIYLCSAGQLETQYFGPGTRLLVL.

The table lists this clonotype with many counts. The CDR3 is CASSSSGVSTDTQYF. As DNA, the CDR3 is TGTGCCAGCAGTAGTAGCGGGGTGAGCACAGATACGCAGTATTTT. This chain uses TRBV2 with TRBJ2-3, with TRBD2 matching over 8 bases. Germline V CDR1 and CDR2: SNHLY, FYNNEI. The V segment lost 5 bases and the J segment 0 bases; nucleotides outside the gene matches: 4. The CDR3 is made up of 15 amino acids. Complete variable domain (other parts from reference TRBV2 and TRBJ2-3): EPEVTQTPSHQVTQMGQEVILRCVPISNHLYFYWYRQILGQKVEFLVSFYNNEISEKSEIFDDQFSVERPDGSNFTLKIRSTKLEDSAMYFCASSSSGVSTDTQYFGPGTRLTVL.

This clonotype showed up just a few times. The J gene is TRBJ1-4, the V gene TRBV7-9; TRBD1 matches 7 bases. CDR1 and CDR2 (germline): SEHNR, FQNEAQ (reference sequence). J lost 11 bases, V lost 5 bases, and 5 bases had no gene match. The CDR3 consists of 12 residues. The CDR3 DNA reads TGTGCCAGCAGCCCCGACAGGGTGAAACTGTTTTTT. Its protein product is CASSPDRVKLFF.

This clonotype was observed at least ten times. V and J are TRBV3-1 and TRBJ1-2, with no clear D. V lost 7 bases and J 0 bases, leaving 12 bases between the germline ends. Germline CDR1 is LGHDT and CDR2 is YNNKEL (reference sequence). The CDR3 is 14 residues long. CDR3 sequence: CASNSPSANYGYTF. The CDR3 DNA sequence: TGTGCCAGCAACAGTCCCTCCGCTAACTATGGCTACACCTTC.

This clonotype was recorded at least ten times. The chain combines TRBV24-1 with TRBJ1-5; no firm D call. V lost 1 base to trimming and J lost 4 bases, with 7 bases between them. The germline gives CDR1 KGHDR, CDR2 SFDVKD. The CDR3 length is 14 residues. CDR3 loop: CATSDLGGNQPQHF. The CDR3 bases are TGTGCCACCAGTGATTTAGGAGGAAATCAGCCCCAGCATTTT.

This chain links TRBV10-2 with TRBJ2-5; D gene unclear. Germline V gene sequence: CDR1 WSHSY, CDR2 SAAADI. The CDR3 runs to 15 residues. V lost 0 bases, J lost 4 bases, and 12 bases lay in between. CDR3 protein: CASSESGNRRETQYF. The CDR3 nucleotides are TGCGCCAGCAGTGAGTCAGGGAACAGAAGAGAGACCCAGTACTTC.

The V gene is TRBV4-1, the J gene TRBJ2-7; 7 nucleotides align to TRBD2. The V and J ends lost 2 bases and 0 bases, in that order; junction bases with no gene match: 13. The CDR3 runs 18 residues. Per germline, CDR1 MGHRA and CDR2 YSYEKL. CDR3 protein: CASSQHFITGGSSYEQYF. The CDR3 nucleotides read TGCGCCAGCAGCCAACACTTTATTACTGGCGGGAGCTCCTACGAGCAGTACTTC.

The chain links TRBV4-1 to TRBJ2-7; unclear D gene. V was pared by 4 bases and J by 2 bases, with 18 bases between. The CDR3 runs to 16 residues. The germline V gene has CDR1 MGHRA and CDR2 YSYEKL. CDR3 nucleotides: TGCGCCAGCAGCCCTCTCAAGGTGGACGAGACCTACGAGCAGTACTTC. Its protein product is CASSPLKVDETYEQYF.

This clonotype was detected a few times. The rearrangement uses TRBV6-5 and TRBJ1-2; D is undetermined. The germline V and J ends were trimmed by 0 bases and 1 base, with 9 bases remaining between them. Germline CDR1 is MNHEY and CDR2 is SVGAGI. The CDR3 covers 15 residues. For the CDR3, the DNA is TGTGCCAGCAGTTACTCGATACAAATTAACTATGGCTACACCTTC. Amino acids: CASSYSIQINYGYTF.

This clonotype was seen repeatedly, ten times or more. V is TRBV6-5 and J is TRBJ2-7; TRBD1 aligns across 10 bases. The J segment lost 7 bases and the V segment lost 0 bases, leaving 6 bases of the junction unmatched. Germline CDR1 is MNHEY and CDR2 is SVGAGI. This CDR3 region has 15 residues. The CDR3 sequence is CASSYSRDRGREQYF. CDR3 bases: TGTGCCAGCAGTTACTCCCGGGACAGGGGACGGGAGCAGTACTTC.

The table lists this clonotype with a few counts. CDR3 nucleotides: TGTGCCAGCAGCCGTGACTCTATTGGTAATGATGAGCAGTTCTTC. Amino acid sequence: CASSRDSIGNDEQFF. This sequence joins TRBV5-5 and TRBJ2-1; D uncertain. The germline V gene has CDR1 SGHKS and CDR2 YYEKEE (reference sequence). The CDR3 has 15 residues. The V end lost 4 bases, the J end lost 8 bases, and 19 bases lay between the germline ends.

This clonotype occurred many times. V and J are TRBV18 and TRBJ2-7; 7 nucleotides line up with TRBD2. Per germline, CDR1 KGHSH and CDR2 LQKENI. V shed 2 bases, J shed 4 bases, and the junction held 8 bases outside the gene matches. This CDR3 is 15 amino acids long. CDR3 sequence reads: CASSPGLAERYEQYF. DNA for the CDR3: TGTGCCAGCTCACCAGGGCTAGCGGAGAGGTACGAGCAGTACTTC.

Ten or more counts support this clonotype. This sequence joins TRBV12-3 or TRBV12-4 and TRBJ2-3; the D call may be TRBD1 or TRBD2 (5 bases each). Trimming pared 3 bases from V and 12 bases from J, leaving 13 bases between. This CDR3 is 12 amino acids long. The CDR3 is CASSFRRWDQYF. The DNA for the CDR3 is TGTGCCAGCAGTTTTCGACGGTGGGACCAGTATTTT.

At least ten counts were recorded for this clonotype. V usage is TRBV3-1 and J usage is TRBJ2-1; D possibly corresponds to TRBD1 (6 bases). Germline V gene sequence: CDR1 LGHDT, CDR2 YNNKEL (reference sequence). The V end lost 3 bases, the J end lost 0 bases, and 9 bases lay between the germline ends. This CDR3 has 15 residues. The CDR3 sequence: CASSQGQSSYNEQFF. The CDR3 DNA reads as TGTGCCAGCAGCCAGGGACAAAGCTCCTACAATGAGCAGTTCTTC.

Ten or more counts support this clonotype. V and J are TRBV30 and TRBJ1-2; no clear D. This CDR3 has 11 residues. The V end was cut by 5 bases, the J end by 2 bases, with 6 bases between. Germline assignment: CDR1 GTSNPN and CDR2 SVGIG (reference sequence). The CDR3 reads CAWQDNYGYTF. DNA of the CDR3: TGTGCCTGGCAGGACAACTATGGCTACACCTTC.

There are many counts of this clonotype. This chain uses TRBV7-9 with TRBJ2-3; D tentatively fits TRBD1 or TRBD2 (5 bases each). The CDR3 has 14 residues. Deletions cut 1 base from V and 6 bases from J, with 11 bases between. The germline V gene encodes CDR1 SEHNR and CDR2 FQNEAQ (reference sequence). CDR3 loop: CASSLGVWGDTQYF. The CDR3 nucleotides read TGTGCCAGCAGCTTAGGCGTATGGGGGGATACGCAGTATTTT.

The chain has TRBV12-3 or TRBV12-4 and TRBJ1-4, with no clear D. CDR3 length equals 13 residues. V was shortened by 3 bases and J by 4 bases, with 6 bases between the two germline ends. The CDR3, as DNA: TGTGCCAGCAGTTTTCGGAGTAATGAAAAACTGTTTTTT. Amino acid sequence: CASSFRSNEKLFF.

In its sample, this clonotype was seen a few times. The chain carries TRBV20-1 and TRBJ2-7; tentative D call: TRBD1 (9 bases). Germline CDR1 and CDR2: DFQATT and SNEGSKA (reference sequence). V was cut by 5 bases and J by 5 bases, with 19 bases left in between. This CDR3 has 14 amino acids. The CDR3 loop is CSAGPGQGLDEQYF. The CDR3 bases are TGCAGTGCTGGTCCGGGACAGGGACTAGACGAGCAGTACTTC.

This clonotype was detected ten times or more. This chain uses TRBV18 with TRBJ2-7; TRBD1 matches 7 bases. CDR1 and CDR2 (germline): KGHSH, LQKENI. The CDR3 spans 14 residues. The trim removed 3 bases at V and 3 bases at J, leaving 5 bases unmatched. The CDR3 loop reads CASSPAGTDYEQYF. The CDR3 coding sequence is TGTGCCAGCTCACCCGCCGGGACAGACTACGAGCAGTACTTC. The full variable domain, rest sourced from reference TRBV18 and TRBJ2-7, is NAGVMQNPRHLVRRRGQEARLRCSPMKGHSHVYWYRQLPEEGLKFMVYLQKENIIDESGMPKERFSAEFPKEGPSILRIQQVVRGDSAAYFCASSPAGTDYEQYFGPGTRLTVT.

The chain employs TRBV6-2 or TRBV6-3 and TRBJ1-5; 7 positions match TRBD1. This CDR3 has 14 amino acids. The germline V gene encodes CDR1 MNHEY and CDR2 SVGEGT. The V segment lost 8 bases and the J segment 5 bases; nucleotides outside the gene matches: 9. As DNA, the CDR3 is TGTGCCAGCGCCAGGGGGGCGAGGGATCAGCCCCAGCATTTT. Its translation: CASARGARDQPQHF.

The chain joins TRBV6-4 to TRBJ2-7; TRBD2 aligns across 11 bases. J was trimmed by 3 bases and V by 4 bases; bases with no gene match: 17. Germline lookup yields CDR1 MRHNA and CDR2 SNTAGT. The CDR3 runs to 19 residues. CDR3 sequence (DNA): TGTGCCAGCAGTGTAAAGACAGACCGTACGGGACTAGCGGACTACGAGCAGTACTTC. This gives the protein CASSVKTDRTGLADYEQYF.